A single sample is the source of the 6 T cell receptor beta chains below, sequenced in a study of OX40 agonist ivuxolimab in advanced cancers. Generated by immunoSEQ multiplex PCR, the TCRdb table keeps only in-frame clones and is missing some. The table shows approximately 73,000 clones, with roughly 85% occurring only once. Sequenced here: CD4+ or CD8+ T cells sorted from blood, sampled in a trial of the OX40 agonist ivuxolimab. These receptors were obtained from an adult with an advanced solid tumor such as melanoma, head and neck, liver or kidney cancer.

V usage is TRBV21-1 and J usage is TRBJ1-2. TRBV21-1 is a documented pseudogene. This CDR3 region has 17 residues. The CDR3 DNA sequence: TGTGCCAGCAGCAACCGGAGCCACTCGGAGGTCCGCTATGGCTACACCTTC. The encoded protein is CASSNRSHSEVRYGYTF.

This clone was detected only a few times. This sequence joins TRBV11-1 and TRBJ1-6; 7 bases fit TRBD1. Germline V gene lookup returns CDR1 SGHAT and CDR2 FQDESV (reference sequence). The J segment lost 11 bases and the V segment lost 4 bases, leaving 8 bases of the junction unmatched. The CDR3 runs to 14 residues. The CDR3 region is CASSSSGGTAPLHF. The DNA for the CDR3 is TGTGCCAGCAGCTCCAGCGGGGGGACAGCACCCCTCCACTTT.

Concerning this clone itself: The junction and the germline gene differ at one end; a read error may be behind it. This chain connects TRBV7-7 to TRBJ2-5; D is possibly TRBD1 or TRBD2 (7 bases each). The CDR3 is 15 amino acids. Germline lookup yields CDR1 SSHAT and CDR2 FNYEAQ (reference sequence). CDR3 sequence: CASSLGGTEQETQYF. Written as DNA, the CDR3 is TGTGCTAGCAGCTTGGGAGGGACAGAGCAAGAGACCCAGTACTTC.

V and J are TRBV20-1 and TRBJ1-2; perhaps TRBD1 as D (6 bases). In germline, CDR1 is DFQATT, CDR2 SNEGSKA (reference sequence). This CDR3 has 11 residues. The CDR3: CRQGYQYGYTF. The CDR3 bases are TGCAGACAGGGCTATCAATATGGCTACACCTTC.

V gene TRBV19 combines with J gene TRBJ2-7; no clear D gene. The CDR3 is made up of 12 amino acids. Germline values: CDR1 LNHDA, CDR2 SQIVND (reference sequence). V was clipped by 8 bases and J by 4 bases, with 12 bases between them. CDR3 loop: CASSRPGYEQYF. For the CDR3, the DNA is TGTGCCAGTTCGCGGCCCGGGTACGAGCAGTACTTC.

The CDR3 nucleotides read TGTGCCAGCAGCTTAGTCGGGGCAGGGGGCGCGGGCAATCAGCCCCAGCATTTT. Residues: CASSLVGAGGAGNQPQHF. The chain uses TRBV11-3 and TRBJ1-5; TRBD1 matches at 8 bases. The CDR3 spans 18 residues. CDR1 is SGHNT and CDR2 is YENEEA in the germline V gene. The trim removed 1 base at V and 2 bases at J, leaving 10 bases unmatched.